What follows are 20 T cell receptor beta chains derived from one specimen sequenced in a study of blood T cells in healthy people across ages. Through a sample-barcoded 5' primer and a J-beta primer mix, a second PCR was run for about 6 to 11 cycles. One entry per CDR3 protein, called by TCRdb with MiXCR from the 5' RACE reads. This sample has 1.5 million to 2 million distinct CDR3 sequences; 49% occur once, and the top ten carry approximately 2.1%. The sample was blood. The receptor source for this set is a woman aged 40 to 50 in good health.

This chain uses TRBV25-1 with TRBJ2-5, with a weak D call TRBD2 (5 bases). CDR1 MGHDK and CDR2 SYGVNS come from the germline V gene. The CDR3 is made up of 14 amino acids. V was shortened by 2 bases and J by 2 bases, with 9 bases between the two germline ends. The CDR3 DNA reads TGTGCCAGCAGTGAAGCGGGCAAACAAGAGACCCAGTACTTC. Protein product: CASSEAGKQETQYF.

This sequence joins TRBV20-1 and TRBJ1-1; 7 bases line up with TRBD1. The trim removed 0 bases at V and 4 bases at J, leaving 8 bases unmatched. This CDR3 has 15 amino acids. CDR1 and CDR2 from the germline V gene are DFQATT and SNEGSKA (reference sequence). The CDR3, as DNA: TGCAGTGCTAGAGATCCCCTGACAGGGCCCACTGAAGCTTTCTTT. Its translation: CSARDPLTGPTEAFF.

This chain links TRBV7-2 with TRBJ1-6, with D perhaps TRBD1 (5 bases). Germline loops: CDR1 SGHTA, CDR2 FQGNSA. This CDR3 comprises 11 residues. V was trimmed by 1 base and J by 17 bases, leaving 9 bases between them. As DNA, the CDR3 is TGTGCCAGCAGCTTAGGACAGCCATTCCACTTT. This gives the protein CASSLGQPFHF.

This chain links TRBV24-1 with TRBJ2-5, with D possibly TRBD2 on 5 matching bases. Germline CDR1 KGHDR, CDR2 SFDVKD. V dropped 1 base and J dropped 5 bases, with 13 bases sitting between them. This CDR3 is 15 amino acids long. The CDR3 bases are TGTGCCACCAGTGATTTAGGAGGAGCTCGGGAGACCCAGTACTTC. It yields the protein CATSDLGGARETQYF.

This chain connects TRBV3-1 to TRBJ2-5; 9 bases are a match to TRBD2. The trim removed 0 bases at V and 4 bases at J, leaving 3 bases unmatched. This CDR3 has 15 amino acids. The germline gives CDR1 LGHDT, CDR2 YNNKEL (reference sequence). Here the CDR3 reads CASSQDQLAGETQYF. As DNA, the CDR3 is TGTGCCAGCAGCCAAGATCAACTAGCGGGAGAGACCCAGTACTTC.

The chain carries TRBV6-5 and TRBJ2-4, with 9 positions matching TRBD2. From germline, CDR1 is MNHEY and CDR2 SVGAGI. V shed 4 bases, J shed 0 bases, and the junction held 16 bases outside the gene matches. CDR3 length: 20 amino acids. The CDR3 loop reads CASSSPGVAGARLAKNIQYF. Written as DNA, the CDR3 is TGTGCCAGCAGTTCCCCCGGGGTAGCGGGGGCCCGGCTAGCCAAAAACATTCAGTACTTC.

As concerns this clonotype: Sequence at one end of the junction differs from germline and may be a read error. The J gene is TRBJ1-5, the V gene TRBV6-5; unclear D gene. The CDR3 is 13 residues long. CDR1 MNHEY and CDR2 SVGAGI come from the germline V gene. CDR3 in amino acids: CASSDSLSQPQHF. The DNA of the CDR3 is TGTGCCAGCAGTGACTCGTTGAGTCAGCCCCAGCATTTT.

This chain uses TRBV29-1 with TRBJ2-3, with 8 positions matching TRBD2. CDR3 length: 13 residues. The junction had 2 bases not matched to a gene; V was cut back by 5 bases and J by 1 base. The germline CDR1 and CDR2 sequences are SQVTM and ANQGSEA. The CDR3 DNA reads as TGCAGCGTTAAAGCGGGGGGCACAGATACGCAGTATTTT. It translates to CSVKAGGTDTQYF.

This sequence joins TRBV6-6 and TRBJ2-4, with 9 bases matching TRBD1. The trim removed 2 bases at V and 1 base at J, leaving 0 bases unmatched. The CDR3 covers 15 residues. Germline loops: CDR1 MNHNY, CDR2 SVGAGI (reference sequence). The DNA for the CDR3 is TGTGCCAGCAGTTACGGGACAGGGGCCAAAAACATTCAGTACTTC. As protein: CASSYGTGAKNIQYF.

The rearrangement links TRBV6-5 to TRBJ2-5, with a possible D match to TRBD1 (7 bases). Germline V CDR1 and CDR2: MNHEY, SVGAGI. CDR3 size: 15 residues. V was cut by 3 bases and J by 2 bases, with 13 bases left in between. The CDR3 nucleotides read TGTGCCAGCAGTTATCAACCAGGGGGGCAAGAGACCCAGTACTTC. Its translation is CASSYQPGGQETQYF.

The chain uses TRBV9 and TRBJ1-6; D is unresolved. Germline V gives CDR1 SGDLS, CDR2 YYNGEE. Trimming left V 0 bases short and J 7 bases short, with 8 bases between. This CDR3 comprises 14 residues. The CDR3 sequence is CASSVGHANSPLHF. CDR3 in DNA: TGTGCCAGCAGCGTAGGGCATGCCAATTCACCCCTCCACTTT.

In this sample, this clonotype turned up a few times. The chain carries TRBV5-1 and TRBJ2-3, with 9 bases fitting TRBD1. The germline gives CDR1 SGHRS, CDR2 YFSETQ. J gave up 5 bases and V 3 bases, and 4 bases lay outside the gene matches. The CDR3 length is 14 residues. The CDR3 DNA follows: TGCGCCAGCAGCTGGGACAGGGTGGAAGATACGCAGTATTTT. Translation gives CASSWDRVEDTQYF. The variable domain in full, completed from reference TRBV5-1 and TRBJ2-3, reads KAGVTQTPRYLIKTRGQQVTLSCSPISGHRSVSWYQQTPGQGLQFLFEYFSETQRNKGNFPGRFSGRQFSNSRSEMNVSTLELGDSALYLCASSWDRVEDTQYFGPGTRLTVL.

Concerning this clonotype itself: Its ends do not fully match the called genes, so a read error is possible. The gene calls are TRBV28 and TRBJ1-2, with D perhaps matching TRBD1 (5 bases). Germline CDR1 is MDHEN and CDR2 is SYDVKM. The CDR3 extends over 12 amino acids. The CDR3 sequence: CASSLGDYGHTF. Written as DNA, the CDR3 is TGTGCCAGCAGTTTAGGGGACTATGGCCACACCTTC.

CDR3 protein: CASSELQGTNEKLFF. CDR3 bases: TGTGCCAGCAGCGAATTACAGGGGACTAATGAAAAACTGTTTTTT. The chain uses TRBV7-9 and TRBJ1-4, with 7 positions matching TRBD1. Trimming at V came to 5 bases and at J to 2 bases, leaving 5 bases not matched to a gene. The length of the CDR3 is 15 residues. Germline V gene data show CDR1 as SEHNR and CDR2 as FQNEAQ (reference sequence).

V gene TRBV5-1 combines with J gene TRBJ1-1, with D perhaps TRBD1 (6 bases). The CDR3 consists of 14 residues. Germline values: CDR1 SGHRS, CDR2 YFSETQ. The V gene lost 2 bases and the J gene lost 7 bases, with 15 bases spanning the gap. The DNA for the CDR3 is TGCGCCAGCAGCTTCGAGGGGGGAGGAGGTGAAGCTTTCTTT. Protein product: CASSFEGGGGEAFF.

CDR3 residues: CASSRTNYRGQETQYF. In DNA form, the CDR3 reads TGTGCCAGCAGCCGTACTAACTACAGGGGACAAGAGACCCAGTACTTC. This chain joins TRBV7-2 and TRBJ2-5; 7 positions agree with TRBD1. V shed 5 bases and J 2 bases; nucleotides not matched to a gene: 11. Looked up from germline, CDR1 is SGHTA and CDR2 is FQGNSA. This CDR3 spans 16 amino acids.

This chain links TRBV6-1 with TRBJ2-6; weak D call: TRBD1 (6 bases). With 10 bases removed from V and 0 bases from J, the gap between germline ends came to 19 bases. Germline assignment: CDR1 MNHNS and CDR2 SASEGT. The CDR3 covers 17 residues. CDR3 sequence: CATNQITGRSGANVLTF. The CDR3 DNA reads TGTGCCACCAACCAAATCACAGGGCGCTCTGGGGCCAACGTCCTGACTTTC.

The chain recombines TRBV11-2 with TRBJ2-4; possible D gene TRBD1, 6 bases. Per the germline V gene, CDR1 is SGHAT and CDR2 is FQNNGV. The CDR3 covers 13 residues. The ends were cut back, 5 bases at V and 4 bases at J, with 9 bases in the middle. The CDR3 is CASSPGTKNIQYF. The CDR3 nucleotides read TGTGCCAGCAGCCCCGGGACAAAAAACATTCAGTACTTC.

J is TRBJ2-5 and V is TRBV7-8; 9 positions agree with TRBD1. The CDR3 extends over 16 amino acids. CDR1 and CDR2 from the germline V gene are SGHVS and FQNEAQ. V shed 4 bases and J 5 bases; nucleotides not matched to a gene: 11. CDR3 sequence reads: CASSSNLRTGEETQYF. The CDR3 nucleotides read TGTGCCAGCAGCTCAAACCTTCGGACAGGGGAGGAGACCCAGTACTTC.

The V gene is TRBV21-1, the J gene TRBJ2-7; the table's D call TRBD1 went unverified against the DNA. TRBV21-1 is termed a pseudogene. The CDR3 sequence is 17 residues long. The CDR3 coding sequence is TGTGCCAGCAGCCAACCGCCAGACAGGGGTTGGGCCTACGTGCAGTACTTC. This translates into CASSQPPDRGWAYVQYF.